The 15 T cell receptor beta chains given below trace back to one sample, sequenced in a study of blood T cell repertoires in COVID-19 (dated by TCRdb to the early 2020s). The library was made by the immunoSEQ multiplex PCR assay. TCRdb took this table from immuneACCESS and kept in-frame rearrangements with V and J called. Such tables lack part of the clones; where checked against another copy, unresolved V genes explain under half of the gap, and the rest is unexplained. Counted in this sample were roughly 240,000 clones; 70% to 90% of them appeared once. Jointly, the top ten make up approximately 5% of the sample. Sequenced: peripheral blood. The receptors derive from a man in his fifties or sixties with COVID-19, enrolled during active disease.

The chain employs TRBV10-2 and TRBJ1-2, with D maybe TRBD1 (5 bases). Germline values: CDR1 WSHSY, CDR2 SAAADI. V dropped 7 bases and J dropped 2 bases, with 17 bases sitting between them. The CDR3 totals 15 residues. The chain's CDR3 is CASNPRLGGNYGYTF. Written as DNA, the CDR3 is TGCGCCAGCAACCCACGACTGGGGGGAAACTATGGCTACACCTTC.

The gene calls are TRBV5-1 and TRBJ2-7; 8 bases map to TRBD1. Looked up from germline, CDR1 is SGHRS and CDR2 is YFSETQ. CDR3 size: 16 residues. V lost 2 bases and J lost 2; bases outside the gene matches: 9. The CDR3 DNA reads TGCGCCAGCAGCTTCCGACCGGACAGGGAACCCTACGAGCAGTACTTC. Protein product: CASSFRPDREPYEQYF.

On this clone itself: A junction end diverges from the germline sequence, so it may reflect a read error. V gene TRBV6-1 combines with J gene TRBJ2-5; weak D call: TRBD1 (6 bases). The CDR3 runs to 15 residues. Looked up from germline, CDR1 is MNHNS and CDR2 is SASEGT. The CDR3 loop is CASREAGVMRETQYF. The CDR3 DNA reads as TGTGCCAGCAGAGAAGCAGGGGTTATGAGAGAGACCCAGTACTTC.

The chain has TRBV7-2 and TRBJ2-7; 8 bases are a match to TRBD1. The trim removed 3 bases at V and 3 bases at J, leaving 7 bases unmatched. The CDR3 contains 15 residues. From germline, CDR1 is SGHTA and CDR2 FQGNSA. The CDR3 region is CASSFDRGGRYEQYF. CDR3 DNA: TGTGCCAGCAGCTTCGACAGGGGCGGTCGCTACGAGCAGTACTTC.

The rearrangement joins TRBV18 to TRBJ1-6; no firm D call. Per germline, CDR1 KGHSH and CDR2 LQKENI. Between the trimmed V and J ends, which lost 3 bases and 5 bases, there was a span of 8 bases. There are 14 residues in the CDR3. For the CDR3, the DNA is TGTGCCAGCTCACCTTCTGCGGATAATTCACCCCTCCACTTT. Translating gives CASSPSADNSPLHF. Full variable domain (rest looked up from reference TRBV18 and TRBJ1-6): NAGVMQNPRHLVRRRGQEARLRCSPMKGHSHVYWYRQLPEEGLKFMVYLQKENIIDESGMPKERFSAEFPKEGPSILRIQQVVRGDSAAYFCASSPSADNSPLHFGNGTRLTVT.

Only a few counts were recorded for this clone. The chain couples TRBV9 to TRBJ1-3, with TRBD1 as a possible D gene (5 bases). Germline V CDR1 and CDR2: SGDLS, YYNGEE. V lost 0 bases and J lost 0, with 7 bases in between. This CDR3 has 15 residues. CDR3 bases: TGTGCCAGCAGCGTAGGGGGCGTCTCTGGAAACACCATATATTTT. Encoded protein: CASSVGGVSGNTIYF.

The CDR3 reads CATSSPSRGGSHQPQHF. The DNA for the CDR3 is TGTGCCACCAGCAGCCCCTCGAGAGGGGGCAGTCATCAGCCCCAGCATTTT. V and J are TRBV15 and TRBJ1-5, with TRBD1 matching over 7 bases. CDR1 and CDR2 from the germline V gene are LNHNV and YYDKDF (reference sequence). Losses at the gene ends were 3 bases for V and 5 bases for J; bases not matched to a gene: 13. The CDR3 loop spans 17 amino acids.

This clone was picked up one time. CDR3 region: CASSEARQGWDQPQHF. CDR3 coding DNA: TGTGCCAGCAGTGAAGCCAGACAGGGGTGGGATCAGCCCCAGCATTTT. The chain joins TRBV2 to TRBJ1-5, with 8 bases aligning to TRBD1. CDR3 length: 16 amino acids. V lost 0 bases, J lost 5 bases, and 6 bases stayed unmatched. Germline CDR1 and CDR2: SNHLY and FYNNEI.

DNA for the CDR3: TGTGCCAGCAGCGCGCAAAACAGGGGAGTAGGCAAAAACATTCAGTACTTC. Translation gives CASSAQNRGVGKNIQYF. This sequence joins TRBV27 and TRBJ2-4; the match to TRBD1 covers 7 bases. This CDR3 is built from 17 residues. In germline, CDR1 is MNHEY, CDR2 SMNVEV (reference sequence). With 6 bases clipped from V and 3 bases from J, the junction kept 14 bases outside the gene matches.

The chain links TRBV27 to TRBJ2-2; 7 nucleotides align to TRBD1. V dropped 7 bases and J dropped 0; count of bases not matched to a gene: 2. This CDR3 has 14 amino acids. In germline, CDR1 is MNHEY, CDR2 SMNVEV (reference sequence). CDR3 nucleotide sequence: TGTGCCAGCAAGGGACAGCCGAACACCGGGGAGCTGTTTTTT. This codes for CASKGQPNTGELFF.

This rearrangement joins TRBV7-6 to TRBJ2-2, with D perhaps TRBD2 (6 bases). The length of the CDR3 is 17 residues. Germline V gene lookup returns CDR1 SGHVS and CDR2 FNYEAQ. Trimming removed 3 bases from V and 3 bases from J, with 17 bases in between. CDR3 sequence: CASSLEGGGADTGELFF. The CDR3 DNA sequence: TGTGCCAGCAGCTTGGAGGGCGGCGGGGCGGACACCGGGGAGCTGTTTTTT.

The V gene is TRBV3-1 (or the pseudogene TRBV3-2), the J gene TRBJ1-6; D might be TRBD1 (5 bases). The V end lost 6 bases, the J end lost 7 bases, and 10 bases lay between the germline ends. The V gene's germline CDR1 is LGHDT and CDR2 YNNKEL (reference sequence). The CDR3 consists of 13 residues. This CDR3 is CASRATGNSPLHF. The CDR3 nucleotides are TGTGCCAGCAGGGCTACAGGAAATTCACCCCTCCACTTT.

The chain couples TRBV20-1 to TRBJ2-5, with a tentative D call TRBD1 (6 bases). CDR1 is DFQATT and CDR2 is SNEGSKA in the germline V gene (reference sequence). V shed 3 bases and J shed 2 bases, with 13 bases lying between them. CDR3 size: 14 residues. CDR3 sequence: CSASWDISQETQYF. CDR3 nucleotides: TGCAGTGCTAGTTGGGACATATCTCAAGAGACCCAGTACTTC.

The J gene is TRBJ2-6, the V gene TRBV6-5, with a possible D match to TRBD1 (5 bases). Germline V CDR1 and CDR2: MNHEY, SVGAGI. V was trimmed by 6 bases and J by 4 bases, leaving 7 bases between them. This CDR3 comprises 13 residues. The CDR3 loop reads CASRGLGANVLTF. DNA of the CDR3: TGTGCCAGCAGGGGGCTGGGGGCCAACGTCCTGACTTTC.

V is TRBV7-2 and J is TRBJ2-1; a possible D gene is TRBD2 (7 bases). Germline V CDR1 and CDR2: SGHTA, FQGNSA. V was cut by 5 bases and J by 3 bases, with 17 bases left in between. The CDR3 is 16 residues long. CDR3 residues: CASSKGGVLLYNEQFF. The DNA for the CDR3 is TGTGCCAGCAGCAAGGGGGGGGTCCTACTCTACAATGAGCAGTTCTTC.